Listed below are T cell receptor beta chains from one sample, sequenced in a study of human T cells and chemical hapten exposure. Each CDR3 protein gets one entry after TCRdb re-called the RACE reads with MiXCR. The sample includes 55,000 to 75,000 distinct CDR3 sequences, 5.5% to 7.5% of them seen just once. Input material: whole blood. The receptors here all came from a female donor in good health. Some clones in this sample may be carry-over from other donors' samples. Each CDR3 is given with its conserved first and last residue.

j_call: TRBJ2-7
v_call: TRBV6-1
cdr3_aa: CASSHRDLYEQYF

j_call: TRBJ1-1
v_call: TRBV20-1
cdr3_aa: CSARVWEQGKYEAFF

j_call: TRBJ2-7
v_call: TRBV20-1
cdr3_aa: CSAREDRDYEQYF

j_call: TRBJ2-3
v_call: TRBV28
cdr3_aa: CASSPPGPTDTQYF

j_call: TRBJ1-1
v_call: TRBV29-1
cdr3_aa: CSVPGVTEAFF

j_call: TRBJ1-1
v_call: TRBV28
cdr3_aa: CASSSRLGGDKAFF

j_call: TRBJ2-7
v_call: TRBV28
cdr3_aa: CASSPRAGGYEQYF

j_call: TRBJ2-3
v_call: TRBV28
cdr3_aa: CASHTRVIATDTQYF

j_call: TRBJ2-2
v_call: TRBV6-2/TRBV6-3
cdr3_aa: CASTPGEGELFF

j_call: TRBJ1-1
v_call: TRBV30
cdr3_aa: CAWSSGTEAFF

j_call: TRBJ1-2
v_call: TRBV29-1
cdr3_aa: CSVVLLGQGIYGYTF

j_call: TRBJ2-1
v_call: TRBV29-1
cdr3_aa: CSVATSGGLYNEQFF

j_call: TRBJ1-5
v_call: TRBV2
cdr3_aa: CASRRGSEGNQPQHF

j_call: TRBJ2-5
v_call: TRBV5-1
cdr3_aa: CASSLGTVRETQYF

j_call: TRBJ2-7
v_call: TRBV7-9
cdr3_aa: CASSSSTGRSYEQYF

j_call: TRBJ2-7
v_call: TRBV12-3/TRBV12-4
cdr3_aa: CASGADRKSGREQYF

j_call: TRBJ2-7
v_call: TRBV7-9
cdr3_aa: CASSLGTGVYEQYF

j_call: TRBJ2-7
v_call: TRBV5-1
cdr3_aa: CASSSGLAGPYEQYF

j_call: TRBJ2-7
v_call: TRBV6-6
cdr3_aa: CASSYSRIPPREEQYF

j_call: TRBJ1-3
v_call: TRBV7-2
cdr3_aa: CASSSSLNTIYF

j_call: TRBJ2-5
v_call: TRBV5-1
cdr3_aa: CASSSQAGGETQYF

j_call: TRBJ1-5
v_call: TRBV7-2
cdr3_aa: CASSLAPPLTGQPQHF

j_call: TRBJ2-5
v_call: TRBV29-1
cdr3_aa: CSVEGDRGRGETQYF

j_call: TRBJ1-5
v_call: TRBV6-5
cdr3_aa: CATRPGSNQPQHF

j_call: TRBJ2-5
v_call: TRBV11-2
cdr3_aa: CASSPSIDATETQYF

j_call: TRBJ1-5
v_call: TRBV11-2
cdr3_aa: CASSLGDQGNQPQHF

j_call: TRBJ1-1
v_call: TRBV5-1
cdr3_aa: CASSFGTGLNTEAFF